The present TCR beta chain was sequenced within a study of blood T cell repertoires in COVID-19. In the authors' workflow: How many nucleated cells were present was estimated from reference gene primer amplification. Sequenced by immunoSEQ multiplex PCR; TCRdb stores in-frame clones only, minus some. V and J calls and clone size are given by that table; D and trimming were obtained from the DNA. The sample shows about 69,000 clones, about four fifths of them seen only once. In germline, CDR1 is MRHNA, CDR2 SNTAGT. Trimming at V came to 3 bases and at J to 3 bases, leaving 7 bases not matched to a gene. There are 16 residues in the CDR3.

The receptor comes from an elderly woman with acute or convalescent COVID-19. The sequenced sample was peripheral blood. The chain links TRBV6-4 to TRBJ2-1; TRBD1 matches 8 bases. The CDR3 DNA sequence: TGTGCCAGCAGTGATCCCCCGACAGGGGACTACAATGAGCAGTTCTTC. This encodes CASSDPPTGDYNEQFF.